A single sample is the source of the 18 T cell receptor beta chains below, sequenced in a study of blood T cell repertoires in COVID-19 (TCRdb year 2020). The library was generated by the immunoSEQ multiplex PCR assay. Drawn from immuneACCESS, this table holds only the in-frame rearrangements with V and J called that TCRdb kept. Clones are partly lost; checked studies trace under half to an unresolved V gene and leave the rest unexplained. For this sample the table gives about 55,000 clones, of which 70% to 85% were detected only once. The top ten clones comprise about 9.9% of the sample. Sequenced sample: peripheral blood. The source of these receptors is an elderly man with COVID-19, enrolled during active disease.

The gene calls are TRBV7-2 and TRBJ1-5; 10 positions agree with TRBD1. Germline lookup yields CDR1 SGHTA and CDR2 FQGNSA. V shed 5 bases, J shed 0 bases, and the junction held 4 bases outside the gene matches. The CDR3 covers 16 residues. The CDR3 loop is CASSGGQGNSNQPQHF. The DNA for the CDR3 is TGTGCCAGCAGCGGGGGACAGGGGAATAGCAATCAGCCCCAGCATTTT.

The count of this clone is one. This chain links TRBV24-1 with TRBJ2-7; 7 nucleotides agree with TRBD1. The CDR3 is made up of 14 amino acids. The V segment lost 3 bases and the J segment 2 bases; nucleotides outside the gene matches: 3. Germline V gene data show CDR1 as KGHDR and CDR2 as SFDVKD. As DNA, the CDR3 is TGTGCCACCAGTGATCGACAGGGACCCTACGAGCAGTACTTC. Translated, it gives CATSDRQGPYEQYF.

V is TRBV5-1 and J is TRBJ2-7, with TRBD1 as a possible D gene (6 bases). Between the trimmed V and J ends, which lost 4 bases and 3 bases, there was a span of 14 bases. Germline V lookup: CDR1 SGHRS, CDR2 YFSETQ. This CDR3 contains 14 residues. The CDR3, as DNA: TGCGCCAGCAGCCCTGGCAGGGGAAGCTACGAGCAGTACTTC. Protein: CASSPGRGSYEQYF.

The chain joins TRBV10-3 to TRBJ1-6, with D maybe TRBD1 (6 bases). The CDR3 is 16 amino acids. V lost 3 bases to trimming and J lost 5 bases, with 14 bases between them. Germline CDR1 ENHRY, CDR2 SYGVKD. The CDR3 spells CAISEWGGRDNSPLHF. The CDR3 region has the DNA TGTGCCATCAGTGAATGGGGGGGCAGGGATAATTCACCCCTCCACTTT.

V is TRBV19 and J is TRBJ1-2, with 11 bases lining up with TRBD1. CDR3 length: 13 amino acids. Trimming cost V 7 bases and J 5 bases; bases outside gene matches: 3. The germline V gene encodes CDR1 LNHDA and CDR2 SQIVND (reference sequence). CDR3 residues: CASKDRGQYGYTF. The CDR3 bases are TGTGCCAGTAAGGACAGGGGGCAGTATGGCTACACCTTC. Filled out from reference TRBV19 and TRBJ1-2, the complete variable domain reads DGGITQSPKYLFRKEGQNVTLSCEQNLNHDAMYWYRQDPGQGLRLIYYSQIVNDFQKGDIAEGYSVSREKKESFPLTVTSAQKNPTAFYLCASKDRGQYGYTFGSGTRLTVV.

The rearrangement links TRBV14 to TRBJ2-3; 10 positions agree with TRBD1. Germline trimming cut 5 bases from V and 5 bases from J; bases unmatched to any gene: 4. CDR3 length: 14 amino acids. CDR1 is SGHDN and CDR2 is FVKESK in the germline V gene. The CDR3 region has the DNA TGTGCCAGCAGCGCCCGGACAGGGGGAGATACGCAGTATTTT. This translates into CASSARTGGDTQYF.

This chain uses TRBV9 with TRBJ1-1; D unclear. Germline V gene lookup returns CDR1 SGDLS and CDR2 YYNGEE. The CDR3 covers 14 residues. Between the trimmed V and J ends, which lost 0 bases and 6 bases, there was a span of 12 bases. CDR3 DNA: TGTGCCAGCAGCGTAGTAAAGAGGGAAGCTGAAGCTTTCTTT. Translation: CASSVVKREAEAFF.

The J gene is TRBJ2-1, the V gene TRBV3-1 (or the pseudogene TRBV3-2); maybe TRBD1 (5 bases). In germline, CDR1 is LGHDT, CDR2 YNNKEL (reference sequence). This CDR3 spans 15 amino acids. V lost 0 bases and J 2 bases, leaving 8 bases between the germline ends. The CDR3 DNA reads TGTGCCAGCAGCCAAGAATCAGGGACCTACAATGAGCAGTTCTTC. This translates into CASSQESGTYNEQFF.

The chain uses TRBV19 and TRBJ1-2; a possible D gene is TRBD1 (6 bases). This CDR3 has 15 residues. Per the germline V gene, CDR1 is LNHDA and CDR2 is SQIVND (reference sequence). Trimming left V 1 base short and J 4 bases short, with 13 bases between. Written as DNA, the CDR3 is TGTGCCAGTAGTATAGGGACAGATCGACCCTATGGCTACACCTTC. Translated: CASSIGTDRPYGYTF.

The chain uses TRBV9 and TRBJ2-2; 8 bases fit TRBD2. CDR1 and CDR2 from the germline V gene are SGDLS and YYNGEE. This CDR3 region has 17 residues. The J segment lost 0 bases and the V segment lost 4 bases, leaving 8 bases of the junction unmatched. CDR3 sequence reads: CASSPTRGGSNTGELFF. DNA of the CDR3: TGTGCCAGCAGCCCAACTCGGGGGGGGTCGAACACCGGGGAGCTGTTTTTT.

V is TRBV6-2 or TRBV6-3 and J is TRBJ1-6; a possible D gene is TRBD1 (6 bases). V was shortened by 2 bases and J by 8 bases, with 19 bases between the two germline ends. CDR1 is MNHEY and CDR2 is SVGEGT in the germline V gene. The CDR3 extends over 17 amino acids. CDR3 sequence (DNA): TGTGCCAGCAGTTACCCCCGGGCAGGGGTAGTTGATTCACCCCTCCACTTT. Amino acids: CASSYPRAGVVDSPLHF.

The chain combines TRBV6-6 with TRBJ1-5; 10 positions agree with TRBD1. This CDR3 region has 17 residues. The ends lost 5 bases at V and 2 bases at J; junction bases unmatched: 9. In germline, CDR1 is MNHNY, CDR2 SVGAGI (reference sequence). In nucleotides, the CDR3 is TGTGCCAGCAGTCCAGGACAGGGGGGAGACGGCAATCAGCCCCAGCATTTT. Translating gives CASSPGQGGDGNQPQHF.

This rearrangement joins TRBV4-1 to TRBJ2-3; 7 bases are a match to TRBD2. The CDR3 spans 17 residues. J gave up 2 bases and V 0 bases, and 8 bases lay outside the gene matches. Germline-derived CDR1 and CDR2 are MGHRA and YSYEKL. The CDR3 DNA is TGCGCCAGCAGCCAAGAACAGGTGCGGGGGAACACAGATACGCAGTATTTT. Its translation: CASSQEQVRGNTDTQYF.

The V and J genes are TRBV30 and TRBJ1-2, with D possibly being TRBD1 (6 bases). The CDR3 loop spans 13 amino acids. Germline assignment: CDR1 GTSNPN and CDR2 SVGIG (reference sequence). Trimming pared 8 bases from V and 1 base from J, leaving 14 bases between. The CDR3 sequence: CADRQALNYGYTF. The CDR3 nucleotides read TGTGCCGACCGACAGGCACTTAACTATGGCTACACCTTC.

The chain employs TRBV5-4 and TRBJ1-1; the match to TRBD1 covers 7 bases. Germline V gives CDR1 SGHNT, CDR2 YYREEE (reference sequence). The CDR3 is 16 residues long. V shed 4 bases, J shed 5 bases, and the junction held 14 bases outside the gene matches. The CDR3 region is CASSETPRGRGTEAFF. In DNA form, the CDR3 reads TGTGCCAGCAGCGAAACCCCAAGGGGGCGAGGGACTGAAGCTTTCTTT.

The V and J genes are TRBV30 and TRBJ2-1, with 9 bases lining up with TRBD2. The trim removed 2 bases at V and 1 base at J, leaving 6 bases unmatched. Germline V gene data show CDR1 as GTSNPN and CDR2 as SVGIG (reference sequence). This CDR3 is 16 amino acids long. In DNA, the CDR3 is TGTGCCTGGAGTACGCCCAGCGGGGGGTCCTACAATGAGCAGTTCTTC. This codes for CAWSTPSGGSYNEQFF.

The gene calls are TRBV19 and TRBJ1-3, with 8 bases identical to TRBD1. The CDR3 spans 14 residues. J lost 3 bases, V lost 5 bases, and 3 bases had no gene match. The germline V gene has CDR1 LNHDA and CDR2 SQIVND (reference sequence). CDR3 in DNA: TGTGCCAGTAGTCTCAGGGGGCTTGGAAACACCATATATTTT. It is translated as CASSLRGLGNTIYF.

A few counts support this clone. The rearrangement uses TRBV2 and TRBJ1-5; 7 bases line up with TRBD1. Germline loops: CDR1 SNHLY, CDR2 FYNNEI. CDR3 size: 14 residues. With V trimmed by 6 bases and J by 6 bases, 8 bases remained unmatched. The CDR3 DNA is TGTGCCAGCAGAGACAGACAGGGAGGTCAGCCCCAGCATTTT. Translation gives CASRDRQGGQPQHF.